The source of this T cell receptor beta chain is a study of T cell changes during pregnancy in multiple sclerosis. The length of the CDR3 is 14 residues. The V and J ends lost 3 bases and 0 bases respectively, with 10 bases between them. Germline assignment: CDR1 SGHRS and CDR2 YFSETQ. Using immunoSEQ multiplex PCR, the repertoire was profiled, and TCRdb retains in-frame clones only, with some absent. The sample has tens of thousands of clones, around 91% seen once. The starting material was peripheral blood, obtained after pregnancy. The V and J genes are TRBV5-1 and TRBJ2-7; D call uncertain. The sequence was obtained from a female donor with multiple sclerosis, enrolled in a pregnancy study. As DNA, the CDR3 is TGCGCCAGCAGCTCAGGTGAAAGCTCCTACGAGCAGTACTTC. It encodes CASSSGESSYEQYF. Looking up the rest from reference TRBV5-1 and TRBJ2-7 gives the full variable domain: KAGVTQTPRYLIKTRGQQVTLSCSPISGHRSVSWYQQTPGQGLQFLFEYFSETQRNKGNFPGRFSGRQFSNSRSEMNVSTLELGDSALYLCASSSGESSYEQYFGPGTRLTVT.